A selection of T cell receptor beta chains follows, all from one sample in a study of shared clonotypes between healthy human individuals. This table comes from immunoSEQ multiplex PCR, and its TCRdb copy is limited to in-frame clones, with some not included. The table has roughly 1,100,000 clones, more than 65% seen once. The sample was memory CD4+ T cells sorted from blood. The receptors stem from a young man in good health. CDR3s include the opening cysteine and the closing phenylalanine or tryptophan. The D gene is left open where the match is weak. Not all rows give a size; the values are once, few, many and, for expanded clones, a class.

d_call	clone_size	v_call	j_call	cdr3_nt	cdr3_aa
TRBD1	-	TRBV11-2	TRBJ2-7	TGTGCCAGCAGCTTAGCCTTGGACAGGCCTGAGCAGTACTTC	CASSLALDRPEQYF
TRBD1	few	TRBV2	TRBJ2-1	TGTGCCAGCAGTGAAGGGACAGGGGGCAATGAGCAGTTCTTC	CASSEGTGGNEQFF
-	-	TRBV7-2	TRBJ2-1	TGTGCCAGCAGCTTAGCGTGGGGGGGCAGCAATGAGCAGTTCTTC	CASSLAWGGSNEQFF
-	-	TRBV30	TRBJ1-1	TGTGCCTGGAGTGTACTGGGCAGGAACACTGAAGCTTTCTTT	CAWSVLGRNTEAFF
TRBD1	few	TRBV4-2	TRBJ1-2	TGTGCCAGCAGCCCCCCGGGGTCGGGACAGGGGGGAGGCTACACCTTC	CASSPPGSGQGGGYTF
-	-	TRBV19	TRBJ1-3	TGTGCCAGTAGTATGGAGGGTGCTGGAAACACCATATATTTT	CASSMEGAGNTIYF
TRBD1	-	TRBV7-2	TRBJ1-1	TGTGCCAGCAGCCAGGACAGGGCTGAAGCTTTCTTT	CASSQDRAEAFF
TRBD2	-	TRBV6-5	TRBJ2-7	TGTGCCAGCAGTTACTCGCCTAGCGGGGCTTACGAGCAGTACTTC	CASSYSPSGAYEQYF
TRBD1	few	TRBV25-1	TRBJ2-2	TGTGCCAGCAGTGATTACCGACAGGGAACCGGGGAGCTGTTTTTT	CASSDYRQGTGELFF
-	-	TRBV5-1	TRBJ2-3	TGCGCCAGCAGCAGATCAGGGTCAGATACGCAGTATTTT	CASSRSGSDTQYF
TRBD1	-	TRBV10-2	TRBJ1-5	TGCGCCAGCAGTGCCAGGGGGGGGGATCAGCCCCAGCATTTT	CASSARGGDQPQHF
-	-	TRBV25-1	TRBJ1-3	TGTGCCAGCAGTGAAGAAGCGCTCTCTGGAAACACCATATATTTT	CASSEEALSGNTIYF
-	few	TRBV27	TRBJ1-1	TGTGCCAGCAGTTCCTGGCCGGGACTGAAGAACACTGAAGCTTTCTTT	CASSSWPGLKNTEAFF
-	-	TRBV12-2	TRBJ2-7	TGTGCAAGTCGCTTCATAGGAGGGGACAGGGGGTTCGACGAGCAGTACTTC	CASRFIGGDRGFDEQYF
-	-	TRBV2	TRBJ2-2	TGTGCCACTCAGAACACCGGGGAGCTGTTTTTT	CATQNTGELFF
-	few	TRBV6-5	TRBJ2-3	TGTGCCAGCAGGAGAGGGACGGATACGCAGTATTTT	CASRRGTDTQYF
TRBD2	-	TRBV6-1	TRBJ2-1	TGTGCCAGCAGTGAAGCGGTAGCTAGCGGCTGGGTTAGTGAGCAGTTCTTC	CASSEAVASGWVSEQFF
-	-	TRBV7-8	TRBJ2-7	TGTGCCAGCAGTTCTGGGGCCCGGTTAACCCCCGAGCAGTACTTC	CASSSGARLTPEQYF
-	-	TRBV25-1	TRBJ2-2	TGTGCCAGCAGTGAGAACACCGGGGAGCTGTTTTTT	CASSENTGELFF
-	-	TRBV15	TRBJ2-5	TGTGCCACCAGCAGAGATGCGCGTTCCCAAGAGACCCAGTACTTC	CATSRDARSQETQYF
-	-	TRBV5-1	TRBJ2-2	TGCGCCAGCAGGGAGAACACCGGGGAGCTGTTTTTT	CASRENTGELFF
-	-	TRBV19	TRBJ1-1	TGTGCCAGTAGTTCCCGACGTAGGGGGGACACTGAAGCTTTCTTT	CASSSRRRGDTEAFF
-	-	TRBV29-1	TRBJ1-2	TGCAGCGTCCCCCTGGGCTATGGCTACACCTTC	CSVPLGYGYTF
TRBD2	-	TRBV7-8	TRBJ2-7	TGTGCCAGCAGCCCTGTAGCGGGCGCAGGGTACGAGCAGTACTTC	CASSPVAGAGYEQYF
-	-	TRBV7-2	TRBJ1-5	TGTGCCAGCAGCTTCTTCAGGGGTACTAGCAATCAGCCCCAGCATTTT	CASSFFRGTSNQPQHF
-	few	TRBV2	TRBJ1-1	TGTGCCAGCTCTGGACAGCCAAACACTGAAGCTTTCTTT	CASSGQPNTEAFF
TRBD2	-	TRBV2	TRBJ2-5	TGTGCCAGCAGGAGAGCGGGAGGTGTGGAGACCCAGTACTTC	CASRRAGGVETQYF
TRBD2	-	TRBV5-1	TRBJ2-1	TGCGCCAGCAGCTTGGGACTAGCGGGCAATGAGCAGTTCTTC	CASSLGLAGNEQFF
TRBD1	-	TRBV6-1	TRBJ1-5	TGTGCCAGCAGTGACAGCCCAGGGGGTCAGCCCCAGCATTTT	CASSDSPGGQPQHF
-	-	TRBV28	TRBJ1-2	TGTGCCAGCAGTTTTTTAGGGATGTTTTCGTTC	CASSFLGMFSF
-	-	TRBV21-1	TRBJ2-5	TGTGCCAGCAGCGGGGATAGTCTTGCCTACCAAGAGACCCAGTACTTC	CASSGDSLAYQETQYF
-	-	TRBV6-4	TRBJ1-2	TGTGCCAGCAGTGACTTGCCGGCGGGCGGCTACACCTTC	CASSDLPAGGYTF
-	-	TRBV4-3	TRBJ2-7	TGCGCCAGCAGCCAAGATAGGGGAACAGGCCACGAGCAGTACTTC	CASSQDRGTGHEQYF
TRBD1	-	TRBV6-1	TRBJ1-2	TGTGCCAGCGGGGGGACAGGGGGCGATGGCTACACCTTC	CASGGTGGDGYTF
TRBD1	many	TRBV7-2	TRBJ1-1	TGTGCCAGCAGCCTAAGGACAGGGGCCACGATTGAAGCTTTCTTT	CASSLRTGATIEAFF
-	-	TRBV7-2	TRBJ2-7	TGTGCCAGCAGCTTATCGGCGCCTGCGGCCTACGAGCAGTACTTC	CASSLSAPAAYEQYF
-	-	TRBV6-5	TRBJ1-6	TGTGCCAGCAGTCTCCAACCCTCCTATAATTCACCCCTCCACTTT	CASSLQPSYNSPLHF
-	-	TRBV5-1	TRBJ2-3	TGCGCCAGCATAGACCGAAGGGGGGGCAGCACAGATACGCAGTATTTT	CASIDRRGGSTDTQYF
-	-	TRBV28	TRBJ2-5	TGTGCCAGCAGTTCCTATTCACAGGGATGGGAAGAGACCCAGTACTTC	CASSSYSQGWEETQYF
-	-	TRBV4-1	TRBJ2-2	TGCGCCAGCAGCGATAGTGGGTTCACCGGGGAGCTGTTTTTT	CASSDSGFTGELFF
-	-	TRBV7-6	TRBJ2-5	TGTGCCAGCAGGTTAGGACCAAACCAAGAGACCCAGTACTTC	CASRLGPNQETQYF
TRBD2	-	TRBV7-7	TRBJ2-5	TGTGCTAGCAGCTCCCCCCTGGGGGGGACGGAGACCCAGTACTTC	CASSSPLGGTETQYF
-	-	TRBV5-1	TRBJ1-1	TGCGCCAGCAGATCTTTTGGACAGACCTCAAACACTGAAGCTTTCTTT	CASRSFGQTSNTEAFF
-	-	TRBV6-5	TRBJ1-2	TGTGCCAGCCAGGGCGATAACTATGGCTACACCTTC	CASQGDNYGYTF
-	-	TRBV4-3	TRBJ1-2	TGCGCCAGCAGCCAAGGTTCGGTGACTTATGGCTACACCTTC	CASSQGSVTYGYTF